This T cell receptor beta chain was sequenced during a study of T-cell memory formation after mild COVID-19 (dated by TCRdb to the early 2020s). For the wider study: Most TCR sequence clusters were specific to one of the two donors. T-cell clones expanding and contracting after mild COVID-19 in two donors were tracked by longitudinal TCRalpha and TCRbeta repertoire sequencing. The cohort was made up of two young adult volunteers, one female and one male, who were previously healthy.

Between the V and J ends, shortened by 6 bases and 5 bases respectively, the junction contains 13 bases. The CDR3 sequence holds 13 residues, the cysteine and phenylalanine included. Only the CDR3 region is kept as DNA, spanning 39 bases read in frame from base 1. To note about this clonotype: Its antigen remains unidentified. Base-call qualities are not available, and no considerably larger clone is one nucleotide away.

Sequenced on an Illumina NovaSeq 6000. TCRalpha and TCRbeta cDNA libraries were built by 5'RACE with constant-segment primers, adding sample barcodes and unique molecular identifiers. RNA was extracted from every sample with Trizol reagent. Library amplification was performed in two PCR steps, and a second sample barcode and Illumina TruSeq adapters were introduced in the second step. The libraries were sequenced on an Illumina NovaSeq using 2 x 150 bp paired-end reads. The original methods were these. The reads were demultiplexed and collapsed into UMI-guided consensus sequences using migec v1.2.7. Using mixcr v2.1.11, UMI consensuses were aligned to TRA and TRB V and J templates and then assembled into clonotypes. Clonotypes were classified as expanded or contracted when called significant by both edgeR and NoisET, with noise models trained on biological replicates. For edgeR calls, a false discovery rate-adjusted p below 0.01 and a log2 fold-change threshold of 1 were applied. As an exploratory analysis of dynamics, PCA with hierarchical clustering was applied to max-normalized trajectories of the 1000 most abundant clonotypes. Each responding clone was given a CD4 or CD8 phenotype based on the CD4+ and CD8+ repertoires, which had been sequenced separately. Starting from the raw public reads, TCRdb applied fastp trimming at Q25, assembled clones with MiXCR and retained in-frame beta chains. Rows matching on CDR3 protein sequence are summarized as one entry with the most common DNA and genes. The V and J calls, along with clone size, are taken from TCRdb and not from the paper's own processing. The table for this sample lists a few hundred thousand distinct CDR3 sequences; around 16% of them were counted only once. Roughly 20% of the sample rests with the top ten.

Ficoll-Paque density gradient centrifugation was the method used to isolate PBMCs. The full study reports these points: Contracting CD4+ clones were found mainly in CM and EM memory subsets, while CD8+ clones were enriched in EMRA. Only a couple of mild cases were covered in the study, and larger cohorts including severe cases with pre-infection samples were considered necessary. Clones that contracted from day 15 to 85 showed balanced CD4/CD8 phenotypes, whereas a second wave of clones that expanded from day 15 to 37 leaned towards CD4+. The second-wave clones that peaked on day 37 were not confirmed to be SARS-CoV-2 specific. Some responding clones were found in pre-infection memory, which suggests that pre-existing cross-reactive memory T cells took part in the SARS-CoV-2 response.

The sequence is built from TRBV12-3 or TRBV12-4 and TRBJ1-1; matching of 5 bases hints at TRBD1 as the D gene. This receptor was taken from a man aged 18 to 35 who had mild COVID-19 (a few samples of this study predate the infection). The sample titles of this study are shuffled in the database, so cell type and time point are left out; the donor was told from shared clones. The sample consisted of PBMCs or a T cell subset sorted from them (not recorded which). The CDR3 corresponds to CASRLGVGTEAFF. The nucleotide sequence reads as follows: TGTGCCAGCAGGTTGGGGGTTGGGACTGAAGCTTTCTTT.